The rows below give T cell receptor beta chains drawn from one sample of a study of shared clonotypes between healthy human individuals. Only in-frame clones appear in the TCRdb table, and some are missing; sequencing was by immunoSEQ multiplex PCR. The sample gives millions of clones, about 92% of which show up once; around 0.14% is in the top ten. Sequenced material: naive CD4+ T cells sorted from blood. The receptor set was obtained from a man between 18 and 35 years old in good health. Both conserved end residues are part of each CDR3. The order of the fields is V gene, J gene, clone size, D gene, CDR3 protein, CDR3 DNA. D genes are given only for firm matches. Rows may omit the clone size; those that give it use once, few, many or a size class.

TRBV2	TRBJ2-5	few	TRBD1	CASADRVETQYF	TGTGCCAGCGCCGACAGGGTCGAGACCCAGTACTTC
TRBV5-1	TRBJ1-2	-	-	CASSLGRGDGYTF	TGCGCCAGCAGCTTGGGTAGAGGTGATGGCTACACCTTC
TRBV30	TRBJ2-2	-	-	CAWKDVSPAAGELFF	TGTGCCTGGAAAGATGTCAGCCCCGCCGCCGGGGAGCTGTTTTTT
TRBV7-2	TRBJ1-3	-	-	CASSLTVVGNTIYF	TGTGCCAGCAGCTTAACAGTCGTTGGAAACACCATATATTTT
TRBV6-5	TRBJ2-3	-	TRBD2	CASRMTSGGDTQYF	TGTGCCAGCAGGATGACTAGCGGGGGGGATACGCAGTATTTT
TRBV4-3	TRBJ2-7	-	TRBD2	CASSPQLASYEQYF	TGCGCCAGCAGCCCCCAACTAGCGTCCTACGAGCAGTACTTC
TRBV7-9	TRBJ2-3	-	-	CASGHDVSTDTQYF	TGTGCCAGCGGCCACGACGTGAGCACAGATACGCAGTATTTT
TRBV4-3	TRBJ2-1	-	-	CASSQDYGQPSEQFF	TGCGCCAGCAGCCAAGATTACGGACAGCCGAGTGAGCAGTTCTTC
TRBV19	TRBJ1-5	once	-	CASSITSWDNQPQHF	TGTGCCAGTAGTATTACAAGCTGGGACAATCAGCCCCAGCATTTT
TRBV9	TRBJ2-1	-	TRBD2	CAGLGTSGNNEQFF	TGTGCCGGCCTCGGCACTAGCGGAAACAATGAGCAGTTCTTC
TRBV5-1	TRBJ2-3	-	-	CASRSYTQYF	TGCGCCAGCCGCTCCTACACGCAGTATTTT
TRBV19	TRBJ1-3	-	-	CASSITVSGNTIYF	TGTGCCAGTAGTATTACTGTCTCTGGAAACACCATATATTTT
TRBV7-9	TRBJ2-2	-	-	CASSRSPTSGELFF	TGTGCCAGCAGCCGAAGCCCGACCTCCGGGGAGCTGTTTTTT
TRBV5-1	TRBJ2-1	-	TRBD2	CASSPGLAGANEQFF	TGCGCCAGCAGCCCCGGACTAGCGGGAGCCAATGAGCAGTTCTTC
TRBV5-4	TRBJ1-2	-	-	CASSLDPTTDYGYTF	TGTGCCAGCAGCTTGGATCCTACGACAGACTATGGCTACACCTTC
TRBV6-1	TRBJ2-1	-	-	CASHPRASMGEQFF	TGTGCCAGCCACCCCCGGGCTAGCATGGGGGAGCAGTTCTTC
TRBV30	TRBJ1-1	-	TRBD1	CAWRVRDRGNTEAFF	TGTGCCTGGAGAGTGCGGGACAGGGGGAACACTGAAGCTTTCTTT
TRBV7-2	TRBJ2-3	-	-	CASSTRERGRSLGTDTQYF	TGTGCCAGCAGCACCCGAGAACGGGGGCGATCCTTAGGCACAGATACGCAGTATTTT
TRBV27	TRBJ1-1	-	-	CASSPRLEGTEAFF	TGTGCCAGCAGTCCCCGACTGGAAGGCACTGAAGCTTTCTTT
TRBV7-2	TRBJ2-7	-	-	CASSSMSFRWKQYF	TGTGCCAGCAGCTCTATGTCGTTCCGGTGGAAGCAGTACTTC
TRBV5-1	TRBJ1-3	-	-	CASSPPGTAGNTIYF	TGCGCCAGCAGCCCGCCCGGGACCGCTGGAAACACCATATATTTT
TRBV5-1	TRBJ2-7	once	-	CASSLGPGPTYEQYF	TGCGCCAGCAGCTTGGGCCCGGGGCCGACCTACGAGCAGTACTTC
TRBV10-3	TRBJ1-6	few	-	CAISVQGNNSPLHF	TGTGCCATCAGTGTGCAGGGGAATAATTCACCCCTCCACTTT
TRBV2	TRBJ2-3	-	TRBD1	CASSALTGADTQYF	TGTGCCAGCAGTGCCCTGACAGGGGCAGATACGCAGTATTTT
TRBV6-5	TRBJ1-2	-	-	CASRNYLTGGYGYTF	TGTGCCAGCAGAAATTACCTGACCGGGGGCTATGGCTACACCTTC
TRBV18	TRBJ2-2	-	-	CASSPRLATNTGELFF	TGTGCCAGCTCACCACGGCTAGCGACGAACACCGGGGAGCTGTTTTTT
TRBV10-3	TRBJ1-2	-	-	CAISDRVNLDQGSYGYTF	TGTGCCATCAGTGATCGCGTTAACCTGGACCAAGGGAGCTATGGCTACACCTTC
TRBV30	TRBJ1-2	-	-	CASTTGGYTF	TGTGCCTCCACGACAGGAGGCTACACCTTC
TRBV5-1	TRBJ2-1	once	-	CASSLGLTSYNEQFF	TGCGCCAGCAGCTTAGGACTGACCTCCTACAATGAGCAGTTCTTC
TRBV19	TRBJ1-1	-	-	CASSILTDFNTEAFF	TGTGCCAGTAGTATATTAACAGACTTCAACACTGAAGCTTTCTTT
TRBV2	TRBJ1-5	-	-	CASRLTGSNQPQHF	TGTGCCAGCAGGTTAACAGGGAGCAATCAGCCCCAGCATTTT
TRBV6-6	TRBJ2-7	-	TRBD1	CASTKTGLGEQYF	TGTGCCAGCACCAAGACAGGGCTCGGCGAGCAGTACTTC
TRBV5-6	TRBJ2-7	-	TRBD2	CASTIGGGSYEQYF	TGTGCCAGCACCATTGGGGGGGGATCCTACGAGCAGTACTTC
TRBV5-1	TRBJ2-7	-	-	CASSLGGALAYEQYF	TGCGCCAGCAGCTTGGGGGGGGCTCTAGCCTACGAGCAGTACTTC
TRBV2	TRBJ1-2	-	-	CASSEAGTRGYTF	TGTGCCAGCAGTGAAGCGGGGACCCGGGGCTACACCTTC
TRBV5-5	TRBJ2-7	-	-	CASSSLLTLTYEQYF	TGTGCCAGCAGCTCGTTACTCACCCTCACCTACGAGCAGTACTTC
TRBV7-9	TRBJ1-1	-	-	CASSFSMGEGEAFF	TGTGCCAGCAGCTTTTCCATGGGGGAGGGTGAAGCTTTCTTT
TRBV14	TRBJ2-2	-	TRBD2	CASSSASGSRDTGELFF	TGTGCCAGCAGCTCGGCTAGCGGGAGCAGGGACACCGGGGAGCTGTTTTTT
TRBV9	TRBJ1-2	-	TRBD1	CASSAGTGPYGYTF	TGTGCCAGCAGCGCCGGGACAGGGCCCTATGGCTACACCTTC
TRBV29-1	TRBJ2-6	-	-	CSVDPTGANVLTF	TGCAGCGTTGACCCGACTGGGGCCAACGTCCTGACTTTC
TRBV21-1	TRBJ2-4	-	-	CASSKVGGAKNIQYF	TGTGCCAGCAGCAAGGTGGGAGGGGCCAAAAACATTCAGTACTTC
TRBV19	TRBJ2-5	-	-	CASSSGRETQYF	TGTGCCAGTAGTTCAGGTCGGGAGACCCAGTACTTC
TRBV2	TRBJ2-5	-	-	CASTGQGETQYF	TGTGCCAGCACGGGCCAAGGAGAGACCCAGTACTTC
TRBV7-3	TRBJ2-5	once	-	CASSPRTGETQYF	TGTGCCAGCAGCCCCCGTACGGGAGAGACCCAGTACTTC
TRBV18	TRBJ2-1	-	-	CASSPPGAVPGEQFF	TGTGCCAGCTCACCCCCGGGGGCGGTCCCGGGTGAGCAGTTCTTC